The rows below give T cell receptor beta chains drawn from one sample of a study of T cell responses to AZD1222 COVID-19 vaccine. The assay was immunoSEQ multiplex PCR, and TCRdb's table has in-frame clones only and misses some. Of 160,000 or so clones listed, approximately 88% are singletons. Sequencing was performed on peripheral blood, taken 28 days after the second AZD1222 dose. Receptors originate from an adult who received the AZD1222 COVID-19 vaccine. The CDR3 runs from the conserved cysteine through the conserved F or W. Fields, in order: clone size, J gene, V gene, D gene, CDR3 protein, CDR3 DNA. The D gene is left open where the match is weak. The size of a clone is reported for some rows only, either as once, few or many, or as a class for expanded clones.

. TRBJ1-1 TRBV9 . CASSPRRVGTEAFF TGTGCCAGCAGCCCAAGAAGGGTGGGGACTGAAGCTTTCTTT
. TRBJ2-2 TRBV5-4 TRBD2 CASSYGTSDGELFF TGTGCCAGCAGCTACGGGACTAGCGACGGGGAGCTGTTTTTT
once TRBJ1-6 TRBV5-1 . CASSLGLRTRGSPLHF TGCGCCAGCAGCTTGGGCCTCAGAACACGGGGTTCACCCCTCCACTTT
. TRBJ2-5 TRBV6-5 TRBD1 CAMGQGVGETQYF TGTGCCATGGGACAGGGAGTAGGGGAGACCCAGTACTTC
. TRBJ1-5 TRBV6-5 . CASRQGINQPQHF TGTGCCAGCAGACAGGGTATAAATCAGCCCCAGCATTTT
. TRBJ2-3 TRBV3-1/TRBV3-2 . CASSQPRVMTTDTQYF TGTGCCAGCAGCCAACCCAGGGTCATGACGACAGATACGCAGTATTTT
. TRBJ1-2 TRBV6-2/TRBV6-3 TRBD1 CASSHDRVIAYGYTF TGTGCCAGCAGCCACGACAGGGTCATTGCCTATGGCTACACCTTC
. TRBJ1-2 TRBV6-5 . CASSWGGAGGYTF TGTGCCAGCAGTTGGGGGGGGGCAGGAGGCTACACCTTC
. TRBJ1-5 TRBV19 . CASTPPLERVGGNQPQHF TGTGCCAGTACCCCCCCTTTGGAGAGGGTAGGTGGTAATCAGCCCCAGCATTTT
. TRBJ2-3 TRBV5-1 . CASSSLAGRTTRLPTDTQYF TGCGCCAGCAGCTCACTGGCGGGAAGGACGACTAGACTCCCCACAGATACGCAGTATTTT
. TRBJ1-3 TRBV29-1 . CSVAAVGNTIYF TGCAGCGTTGCGGCAGTTGGAAACACCATATATTTT
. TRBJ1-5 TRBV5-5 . CASSLEFYSNQPQHF TGTGCCAGCAGCTTGGAGTTTTATAGCAATCAGCCCCAGCATTTT
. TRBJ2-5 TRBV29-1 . CSVEGQFQETQYF TGCAGCGTGGAGGGACAGTTCCAAGAGACCCAGTACTTC
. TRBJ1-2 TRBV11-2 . CASSLDRGDHYGYTF TGTGCCAGCAGCTTAGATAGGGGGGATCACTATGGCTACACCTTC
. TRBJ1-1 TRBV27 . CASSLSGVGTEAFF TGTGCCAGCAGTTTATCAGGGGTTGGAACTGAAGCTTTCTTT
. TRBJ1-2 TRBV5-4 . CASSDPSPFSGYTF TGTGCCAGCAGCGACCCCTCGCCCTTTAGTGGCTACACCTTC
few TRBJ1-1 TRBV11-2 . CASSFQEYTEAFF TGTGCCAGCAGCTTTCAGGAATACACTGAAGCTTTCTTT
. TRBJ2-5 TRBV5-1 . CASSYQGSQETQYF TGCGCCAGCAGTTATCAAGGTAGCCAAGAGACCCAGTACTTC
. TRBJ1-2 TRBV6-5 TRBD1 CASSYVSGQVLTF TGTGCCAGCAGTTACGTATCCGGACAGGTCTTAACCTTC
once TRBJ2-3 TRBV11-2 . CASSFGIHQYF TGTGCCAGCAGCTTCGGGATTCATCAGTATTTT
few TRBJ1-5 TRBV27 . CASSPLGGPQHF TGTGCCAGCAGCCCCCTGGGGGGGCCCCAGCATTTT
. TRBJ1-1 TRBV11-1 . CASSNRRGMNTEAFF TGTGCCAGCAGCAACAGGCGAGGTATGAACACTGAAGCTTTCTTT
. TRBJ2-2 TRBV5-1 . CASSLERSGSTGELFF TGCGCCAGCAGCTTGGAGAGATCCGGATCCACCGGGGAGCTGTTTTTT
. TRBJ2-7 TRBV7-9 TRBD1 CASSEDRVEQYF TGTGCCAGCAGCGAGGACAGGGTTGAGCAGTACTTC
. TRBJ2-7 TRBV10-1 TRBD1 CASSRDRVEQYF TGCGCCAGCAGCCGGGACAGGGTTGAGCAGTACTTC
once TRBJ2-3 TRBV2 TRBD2 CASMGLAGGHTDTQYF TGTGCCAGCATGGGACTAGCGGGGGGACACACAGATACGCAGTATTTT
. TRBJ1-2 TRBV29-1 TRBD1 CSVMQGQGIYGYTF TGCAGCGTGATGCAGGGACAGGGAATCTATGGCTACACCTTC
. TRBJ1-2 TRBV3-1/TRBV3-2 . CASSQRLDRDWDNYGYTF TGTGCCAGCAGCCAAAGATTGGACCGGGATTGGGATAACTATGGCTACACCTTC
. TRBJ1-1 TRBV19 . CASMKLWGPEAFF TGTGCCAGTATGAAGTTGTGGGGACCTGAAGCTTTCTTT
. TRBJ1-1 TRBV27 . CASFLAGVAFF TGTGCCAGCTTCCTTGCGGGGGTAGCTTTCTTT
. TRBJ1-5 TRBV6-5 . CASSYAGPSQPQHF TGTGCCAGCAGTTACGCGGGCCCGTCTCAGCCCCAGCATTTT
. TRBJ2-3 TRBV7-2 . CASSLWSRGGADTQYF TGTGCCAGCAGCTTATGGTCGAGAGGGGGGGCAGATACGCAGTATTTT
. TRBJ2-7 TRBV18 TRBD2 CASSRGLVRLSEQYF TGTGCCAGCTCACGGGGACTAGTCAGGCTCTCCGAGCAGTACTTC
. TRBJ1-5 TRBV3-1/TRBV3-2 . CASSQARGGGQPQHF TGTGCCAGCAGCCAAGCCAGGGGAGGAGGACAGCCCCAGCATTTT
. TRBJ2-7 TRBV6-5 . CASSQTASTYEQYF TGTGCCAGTAGCCAGACAGCATCCACCTACGAGCAGTACTTC
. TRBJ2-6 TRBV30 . CAWSVLIGANVLTF TGTGCCTGGAGTGTACTTATTGGGGCCAACGTCCTGACTTTC
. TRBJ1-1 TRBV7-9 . CASSLKGGGTEAFF TGTGCCAGCAGCCTAAAAGGGGGAGGCACTGAAGCTTTCTTT
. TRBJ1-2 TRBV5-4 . CASSLSSIPRYGYTF TGTGCCAGCAGCTTAAGCTCCATACCCCGGTATGGCTACACCTTC
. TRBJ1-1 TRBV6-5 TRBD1 CASSSLPGTGKTEAFF TGTGCCAGCAGTTCGTTACCGGGGACAGGGAAAACTGAAGCTTTCTTT
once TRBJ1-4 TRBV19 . CASSPRAQATNEKLFF TGTGCCAGTAGTCCCCGGGCGCAGGCAACTAATGAAAAACTGTTTTTT
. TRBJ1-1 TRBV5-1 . CASSSGTAVNEAFF TGCGCCAGCAGCTCTGGCACCGCGGTAAATGAAGCTTTCTTT
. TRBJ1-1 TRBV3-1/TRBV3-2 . CASSQALGTEAFF TGTGCCAGCAGCCAGGCACTTGGCACTGAAGCTTTCTTT
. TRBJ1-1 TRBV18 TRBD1 CASSPTGGNTEAFF TGTGCCAGCTCACCGACAGGGGGGAACACTGAAGCTTTCTTT
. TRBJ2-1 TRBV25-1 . CAFEKGGEQFF TGTGCCTTTGAGAAGGGTGGTGAGCAGTTCTTC
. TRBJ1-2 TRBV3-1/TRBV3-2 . CASSQSGAGYGYTF TGTGCCAGCAGCCAATCTGGGGCAGGCTATGGCTACACCTTC
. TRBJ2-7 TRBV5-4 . CASSLERYEQYF TGTGCCAGCAGCTTGGAAAGGTACGAGCAGTACTTC
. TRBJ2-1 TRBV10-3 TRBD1 CAISGDRGNNEQFF TGTGCCATCAGTGGTGACAGGGGCAACAATGAGCAGTTCTTC
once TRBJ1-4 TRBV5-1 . CASSLGATNEKLFF TGCGCCAGCAGCTTGGGTGCAACTAATGAAAAACTGTTTTTT
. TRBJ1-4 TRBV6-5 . CASSIDGNQKLFF TGTGCCAGCAGTATTGACGGGAATCAAAAACTGTTTTTT
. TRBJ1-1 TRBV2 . CASSESINTEAFF TGTGCCAGCAGTGAATCCATTAACACTGAAGCTTTCTTT
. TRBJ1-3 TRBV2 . CASSGASGNTIYF TGTGCCAGCAGTGGGGCCTCTGGAAACACCATATATTTT
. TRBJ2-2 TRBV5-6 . CASSLDLTGELFF TGTGCCAGCAGTTTGGACTTAACCGGGGAGCTGTTTTTT